These T cell receptor beta chains were read from a single sample in a study of blood T cell repertoires in COVID-19. Here immunoSEQ multiplex PCR was the method, and the copy in TCRdb shows in-frame clones only, minus some. Here the sample spans over 65,000 clones, approximately 86% being singletons. The sequenced sample was peripheral blood. The source is an elderly man with active or convalescent COVID-19. Each CDR3 is given with its conserved first and last residue. Each record gives: CDR3 protein, V gene.

CATDRGQPLAEQFF,TRBV18
CASSTTGTSGPETQYF,TRBV5-8
CASSEGGGYTF,TRBV2
CAWRVAGQFGELFF,TRBV30
CASSESSGNQPQHF,TRBV10-2
CSVVGQGDGYTF,TRBV29-1
CASGRDRTGNTIYF,TRBV11-2
CASSLEKGGYTF,TRBV7-9
CASGGRGSTLRGYTF,TRBV19
CASSPRLQGGTEAFF,TRBV18
CSASVRMRTQYF,TRBV20-1
CASIPGQLNTEAFF,TRBV6-5
CASSLSGTSTDTQYF,TRBV19
CASSLLAGGSAGGETQYF,TRBV5-1
CASSLYSGGYSQPQHF,TRBV27
CASSAYSNQPQHF,TRBV2
CASSLEGGLQGSPLHF,TRBV5-1
CATSDTDRGLLGYTF,TRBV24-1
CASSKGRGQEKLFF,TRBV6-5
CASKSGGSLDTQYF,TRBV11-3
CASTLTGSGNTEAFF,TRBV6-5
CATSRVGAGTGELFF,TRBV15
CASSGAGDEQFF,TRBV9
CASAGYTGELFF,TRBV2
CASSLGLGREAFF,TRBV7-8
CASSLVQGGPGAFF,TRBV7-9
CASSFLFSTNEKLFF,TRBV28
CASIPGQETRRELFF,TRBV7-8
CASSWGGLAGSNEQFF,TRBV5-1
CASSFGGTNNEQFF,TRBV5-1
CASSQEAPRNTIYF,TRBV4-1
CAWSLIGVDTEAFF,TRBV30
CAISDRERGSTDTQYF,TRBV10-3
CASKGDFTTTEAFF,TRBV6-6
CASSVTSGNNEQFF,TRBV18
CASGQGLAGRTDTQYF,TRBV12-5
CASSDEAQKLFF,TRBV2
CASSLTGWENSPLHF,TRBV5-1
CASSFWAGNQPQHF,TRBV28
CASSQGGVIDTIYF,TRBV2
CASSPSRGSIYGYTF,TRBV7-2
CASSVQGRGEAFF,TRBV2
CASSLGPGGVGNTIYF,TRBV7-9
CASSRQSHNYGYTF,TRBV5-1
CASSKRLGGLGTEAFF,TRBV6-2/TRBV6-3
CASSPANQGGVTGELFF,TRBV5-8
CASSSTQSRGNTEAFF,TRBV5-1
CASSYSNPTHGYTF,TRBV6-2/TRBV6-3
CATRQGDRGGTQYF,TRBV10-3
CASSIGPLEAFF,TRBV19
CASSARQRGVIGQFF,TRBV7-9
CASSFREWTEAFF,TRBV28
CATSRGQPNNSPLHF,TRBV15
CGREFRGITGELFF,TRBV7-9